This T cell receptor beta chain emerged from a study of blood T cell repertoires in COVID-19. Study overall: Donors in the United States, Italy and Spain gave samples during acute or convalescent COVID-19.

Per the original methods: Researchers report that nucleated cell counts were estimated from reference gene primer amplification. Some clones are missing from TCRdb's copy, which holds only in-frame ones; the method was immunoSEQ multiplex PCR. That table furnishes V, J and clone size, whereas the DNA furnished D and trimming. Of 140,000 or so clones in the sample, over 80% were seen once. This CDR3 spans 15 amino acids. CDR1 SNHLY and CDR2 FYNNEI come from the germline V gene. The V and J ends lost 1 base and 3 bases respectively, with 12 bases between them. V and J are TRBV2 and TRBJ1-2; D unclear. The TCR originated in a woman of 80 years or more with acute or convalescent COVID-19. Specimen: peripheral blood. The CDR3 DNA follows: TGTGCCAGCAGTGAAGGGGATGGGGAGTACTATGGCTACACCTTC. This gives the protein CASSEGDGEYYGYTF. The entire variable domain, with the rest obtained from reference TRBV2 and TRBJ1-2, is as follows: EPEVTQTPSHQVTQMGQEVILRCVPISNHLYFYWYRQILGQKVEFLVSFYNNEISEKSEIFDDQFSVERPDGSNFTLKIRSTKLEDSAMYFCASSEGDGEYYGYTFGSGTRLTVV.